The 16 T cell receptor beta chains in this list originate from one sample, sequenced in a study of blood T cell repertoires in COVID-19. The assay was immunoSEQ multiplex PCR, and TCRdb's table has in-frame clones only and misses some. This table holds 10,000 to 15,000 clones, around 80% found once. The sample taken for sequencing was peripheral blood. Receptors originate from a human donor in a cohort sampled during active COVID-19.

This chain connects TRBV5-1 to TRBJ1-2, with D uncertain. This CDR3 comprises 12 residues. Trimming removed 0 bases at V and 6 bases at J, with 6 bases between. CDR1 is SGHRS, CDR2 YFSETQ, per germline. The CDR3 DNA reads as TGCGCCAGCAGCTTGGACGCGGATGGCTACACCTTC. It encodes CASSLDADGYTF.

This chain joins TRBV28 and TRBJ1-1; TRBD1 might be the D (6 bases). Germline CDR1 and CDR2: MDHEN and SYDVKM. The CDR3 is made up of 12 amino acids. Trimming left V 7 bases short and J 10 bases short, with 16 bases between. This CDR3 reads CASKGGYLVAFF. CDR3 nucleotide sequence: TGTGCCAGCAAAGGGGGTTATTTGGTAGCTTTCTTT. The whole variable domain, filled in from reference TRBV28 and TRBJ1-1, reads DVKVTQSSRYLVKRTGEKVFLECVQDMDHENMFWYRQDPGLGLRLIYFSYDVKMKEKGDIPEGYSVSREKKERFSLILESASTNQTSMYLCASKGGYLVAFFGQGTRLTVV.

The V gene is TRBV6-2 or TRBV6-3, the J gene TRBJ1-1; D remains unclear. The CDR3 has 13 residues. The V end lost 6 bases, the J end lost 0 bases, and 8 bases lay between the germline ends. CDR1 and CDR2 from the germline V gene are MNHEY and SVGEGT. The DNA of the CDR3 is TGTGCCAGCAGCCCTTACTTGAACACTGAAGCTTTCTTT. This sequence encodes CASSPYLNTEAFF.

This sequence joins TRBV2 and TRBJ1-1, with unresolved D. The CDR3 has 11 residues. Germline CDR1 and CDR2: SNHLY and FYNNEI. The V and J ends lost 8 bases and 6 bases respectively, with 10 bases between them. The CDR3 region has the DNA TGTGCCAGCGGCCGCGGCCCTGAAGCTTTCTTT. It specifies CASGRGPEAFF.

The chain recombines TRBV6-2 or TRBV6-3 with TRBJ2-7; D unresolved. This CDR3 comprises 18 residues. V was shortened by 3 bases and J by 3 bases, with 24 bases between the two germline ends. Germline CDR1 reads MNHEY; CDR2 reads SVGEGT. The CDR3 nucleotides are TGTGCCAGCAGTTATTCCCGATCCTGGGCAGGAATAAACTACGAGCAGTACTTC. It yields the protein CASSYSRSWAGINYEQYF.

The CDR3 spells CASSRKGSPNYGYTF. The CDR3 DNA reads as TGTGCCAGCAGTCGAAAGGGGTCCCCTAACTATGGCTACACCTTC. J is TRBJ1-2 and V is TRBV7-8; D perhaps matches TRBD1 (5 bases). Germline lookup yields CDR1 SGHVS and CDR2 FQNEAQ. This CDR3 has 15 residues. The V gene lost 6 bases and the J gene lost 0 bases, with 14 bases spanning the gap. Drawing the rest from reference TRBV7-8 and TRBJ1-2, the complete variable domain is GAGVSQSPRYKVAKRGQDVALRCDPISGHVSLFWYQQALGQGPEFLTYFQNEAQLDKSGLPSDRFFAERPEGSVSTLKIQRTQQEDSAVYLCASSRKGSPNYGYTFGSGTRLTVV.

The chain has TRBV11-2 and TRBJ2-1; D not resolved. The CDR3 runs to 12 residues. Trimming shortened V by 3 bases and J by 7 bases, and 7 bases separated the two germline ends. In germline, CDR1 is SGHAT, CDR2 FQNNGV. This chain's CDR3 is CASSFEVNEQFF. The CDR3 region has the DNA TGTGCCAGCAGCTTCGAGGTGAATGAGCAGTTCTTC.

V usage is TRBV9 and J usage is TRBJ1-1; TRBD1 matches 7 bases. Germline V gives CDR1 SGDLS, CDR2 YYNGEE. The CDR3 spans 16 residues. Trimming cost V 5 bases and J 6 bases; bases outside gene matches: 16. CDR3 in DNA: TGTGCCAGCAGTGATAAACAGGGGTTTGTAGCAGCTGAAGCTTTCTTT. Amino acid sequence: CASSDKQGFVAAEAFF.

V gene TRBV19 combines with J gene TRBJ1-5; D remains unclear. Trimming stripped 10 bases from V and 0 bases from J, with 13 bases between. CDR3 length: 14 amino acids. Germline loops: CDR1 LNHDA, CDR2 SQIVND (reference sequence). CDR3 residues: CATLERDSNQPQHF. The CDR3, as DNA: TGTGCCACCCTCGAGCGTGATAGCAATCAGCCCCAGCATTTT.

The chain has TRBV11-2 and TRBJ1-1; no firm D call. CDR1 SGHAT and CDR2 FQNNGV come from the germline V gene. The CDR3 loop spans 15 amino acids. Trimming left V 4 bases short and J 5 bases short, with 17 bases between. Written as DNA, the CDR3 is TGTGCCAGCAGCTCCTGGGCCCCAGGAGGGACTGAAGCTTTCTTT. Protein product: CASSSWAPGGTEAFF.

The rearrangement uses TRBV11-2 and TRBJ2-1; TRBD2 matches 9 bases. CDR1 is SGHAT, CDR2 FQNNGV, per germline. The length of the CDR3 is 16 residues. The ends lost 1 base at V and 8 bases at J; junction bases unmatched: 9. The CDR3 DNA follows: TGTGCCAGCAGCTTAGTCTGGAGCGGGGGGAGGGATGAGCAGTTCTTC. Residues: CASSLVWSGGRDEQFF.

In this sample, this clone turned up once. The rearrangement joins TRBV6-1 to TRBJ1-2; D unresolved. Trimming cost V 2 bases and J 4 bases, with 11 bases left between them. Germline V gives CDR1 MNHNS, CDR2 SASEGT. The CDR3 length is 14 residues. CDR3: CASSERLGSYGYTF. The CDR3 nucleotides read TGTGCCAGCAGTGAACGGCTAGGATCCTATGGCTACACCTTC.

The chain uses TRBV30 and TRBJ2-2, with 9 bases matching TRBD1. CDR1 is GTSNPN, CDR2 SVGIG, per germline (reference sequence). V shed 2 bases, J shed 7 bases, and the junction held 5 bases outside the gene matches. This CDR3 is 14 amino acids long. As DNA, the CDR3 is TGTGCCTGGAGTTTAACAGGGGGCTTCGGGGAGCTGTTTTTT. Amino acids: CAWSLTGGFGELFF.

The rearrangement links TRBV7-2 to TRBJ2-7; D is perhaps TRBD1 (5 bases). Germline V gives CDR1 SGHTA, CDR2 FQGNSA. The V gene lost 5 bases and the J gene lost 3 bases, with 17 bases spanning the gap. CDR3 length: 15 residues. CDR3 in amino acids: CASSPRQSVYYEQYF. The CDR3 DNA reads as TGTGCCAGCAGCCCCCGACAGTCAGTATACTACGAGCAGTACTTC.

This clone appeared once. The V gene is TRBV5-1, the J gene TRBJ1-5; D gene unclear. The V gene lost 0 bases and the J gene lost 4 bases, with 5 bases spanning the gap. The germline gives CDR1 SGHRS, CDR2 YFSETQ. The CDR3 is 13 amino acids. The DNA of the CDR3 is TGCGCCAGCAGCTTGGCGGGGAATCAGCCCCAGCATTTT. It yields the protein CASSLAGNQPQHF. Full variable domain (missing parts from reference TRBV5-1 and TRBJ1-5): KAGVTQTPRYLIKTRGQQVTLSCSPISGHRSVSWYQQTPGQGLQFLFEYFSETQRNKGNFPGRFSGRQFSNSRSEMNVSTLELGDSALYLCASSLAGNQPQHFGDGTRLSIL.

The V gene is TRBV6-2 or TRBV6-3, the J gene TRBJ1-3; a weak D match, TRBD1 (5 bases). Trimming pared 6 bases from V and 4 bases from J, leaving 19 bases between. Germline CDR1 reads MNHEY; CDR2 reads SVGEGT. This CDR3 comprises 16 residues. CDR3 in amino acids: CASSPSWGESGNTIYF. The CDR3 DNA reads TGTGCCAGCAGCCCTTCTTGGGGGGAATCCGGAAACACCATATATTTT.